This T cell receptor (beta chain) was sequenced during a study of blood T cell repertoires in COVID-19 (TCRdb year 2020). In terms of the full investigation: Collaborator samples came from the United States, Italy and Spain and covered acute and convalescent phases of COVID-19. Deeply sampled blood TCRbeta repertoires from subjects exposed to, actively infected with, or recovered from COVID-19 were included in the dataset. The repertoires were released in a freely available public database meant as a resource for research on the immune response to SARS-CoV-2. The samples were drawn from two sources: the first 160 participants of the ongoing ImmuneRACE study, and some 1,300 subjects contributed by 6 global collaborators. Sample metadata almost always included a de-identified subject ID, COVID-19 status, age in years and sex. The prospective study material was composed of cDNA or gDNA derived from T cells, B-cell-depleted T cells, or PBMCs. HLA class I and class II types, where available, came from metadata supplied by the sample provider rather than from assay-based typing. Broad study findings and their caveats: Clinical and demographic metadata were provided uncurated, with the amount varying by source and participant.

Details on this clone: Its target antigen remains unknown. One base away there is no much larger clone; base qualities are not given. The same CDR3 also results from other DNA sequences found in this sample.

The immunoSEQ Assay, a bias-controlled multiplex PCR, was used to amplify TCRbeta CDR3 regions from genomic DNA. As for the original processing: Nucleated cell counts per sample were estimated from amplification of reference gene primers within the assay. Sequence reads were collapsed and filtered to measure the absolute abundance of every unique TCRbeta CDR3 rearrangement. For each sample, productive Simpson clonality was calculated by taking the square root of Simpson's diversity index across productive rearrangements. TCRdb provides this immuneACCESS table in a form limited to in-frame rearrangements. Some clones are lacking; in checked studies, under half of them reflect an unresolved V gene, and why the rest are absent is not known. The DNA gave D and trimming, while V, J and clone size come from that table. The sample contains roughly 400,000 clones, 85% to 90% of them found a single time. The leading ten clones occupy more than 0.95% of the sample.

Participants in the prospective study were aged 18 to 89 years, lived in 20 to 30 United States geographic areas, and enrolled through a virtual design. Cohort assignment in the prospective study relied on participant-reported clinical history from a screening survey and a study questionnaire. ImmuneRACE Cohort 3 recovered participants were defined by two consecutive negative NP/OP PCR tests, healthcare professional clearance, or symptom resolution. In the prospective study, whole blood, serum and a nasopharyngeal or oropharyngeal swab were collected from each participant by mobile phlebotomists. Prospective study participants could optionally give additional blood draws and questionnaires over an approximately 2-month period. Prospective study blood samples were shipped either frozen or at room temperature before DNA extraction. Based on the germline V gene, the CDR1 and CDR2 sequences are SGHDN and FVKESK. Its CDR3 holds 15 amino acids, cysteine through phenylalanine. Only the CDR3 DNA stays, 45 bases, in frame from base 1. V loses 5 bases at its end and J loses 6 bases; junction bases beyond the gene matches: 6.

The rearrangement joined TRBV14 to TRBJ2-7; 14 of the junction bases match TRBD2. Sequenced input: PBMCs or T cells enriched from blood (not recorded which). The clonotype was recovered from a man aged 30 to 45 who had recovered from COVID-19. The nucleotides are TGTGCCAGCAGCTTGGGACTAGCGGGAGTGGGCGAGCAGTACTTC. Its coded protein is CASSLGLAGVGEQYF.